This T cell receptor (beta chain) was profiled in a study of T cells in Graves' hyperthyroidism and ophthalmopathy. RNA transcripts served as the template for amplifying TCR beta CDR3 regions. The study used the HTBI primer set for a first-round RT-PCR of the TCR CDR3. TCRdb analysed the multiplex PCR reads with MiXCR anew, one entry per CDR3 protein. The data contain around 100,000 distinct CDR3 sequences, 47% of them singletons. This receptor was identified in a man aged 40-55 years with Graves' hyperthyroidism. The source material was blood.

CDR3 coding DNA: TGTGCCAGCAGTGTGGGGGGACGCGAAGCTTTCTTT. This codes for CASSVGGREAFF. The chain recombines TRBV12-3 or TRBV12-4 with TRBJ1-1, with D possibly matching TRBD1 (5 bases). CDR3 length: 12 amino acids. Between the trimmed V and J ends, which lost 5 bases and 8 bases, there was a span of 12 bases.